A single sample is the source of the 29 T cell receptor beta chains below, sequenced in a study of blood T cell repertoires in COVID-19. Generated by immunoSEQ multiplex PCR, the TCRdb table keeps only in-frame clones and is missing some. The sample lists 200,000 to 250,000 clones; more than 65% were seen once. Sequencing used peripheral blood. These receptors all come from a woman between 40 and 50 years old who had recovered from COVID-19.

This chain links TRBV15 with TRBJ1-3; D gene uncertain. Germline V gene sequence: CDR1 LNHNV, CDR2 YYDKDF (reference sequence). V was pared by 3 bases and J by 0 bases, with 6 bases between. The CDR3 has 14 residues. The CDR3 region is CATSRTHSGNTIYF. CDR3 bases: TGTGCCACCAGCAGGACACACTCTGGAAACACCATATATTTT.

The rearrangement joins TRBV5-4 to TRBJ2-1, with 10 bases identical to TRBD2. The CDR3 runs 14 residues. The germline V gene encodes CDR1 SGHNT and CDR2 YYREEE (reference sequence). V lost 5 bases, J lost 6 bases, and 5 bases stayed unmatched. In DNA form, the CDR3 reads TGTGCCAGCAGAGCGGGGGGGCCTTCCAATGAGCAGTTCTTC. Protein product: CASRAGGPSNEQFF.

The CDR3 DNA follows: TGTGCCAGCAGTTTCAGGATGAACACTGAAGCTTTCTTT. Encoded protein: CASSFRMNTEAFF. The chain recombines TRBV7-2 with TRBJ1-1; the D is unclear. With 6 bases removed from V and 0 bases from J, the gap between germline ends came to 8 bases. CDR1 and CDR2 (germline): SGHTA, FQGNSA. The CDR3 runs to 13 residues.

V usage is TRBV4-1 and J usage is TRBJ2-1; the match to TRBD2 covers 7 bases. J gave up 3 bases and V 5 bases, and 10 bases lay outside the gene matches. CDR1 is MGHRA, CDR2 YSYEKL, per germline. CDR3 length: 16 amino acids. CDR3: CASSTDPSGVYNEQFF. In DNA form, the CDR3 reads TGCGCCAGCAGCACCGACCCGAGCGGGGTCTACAATGAGCAGTTCTTC.

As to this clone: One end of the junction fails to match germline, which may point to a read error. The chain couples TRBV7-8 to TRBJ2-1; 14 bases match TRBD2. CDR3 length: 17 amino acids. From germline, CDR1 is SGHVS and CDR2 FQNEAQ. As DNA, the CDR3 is TGTGCCAGCAGATTAGGACTAGCGGGGGGATTCTACAATGAGCAGTTCTTC. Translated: CASRLGLAGGFYNEQFF.

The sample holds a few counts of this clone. The CDR3 sequence: CASSYRGSALSYEQYF. The CDR3 DNA is TGTGCCAGCAGTTACCGGGGAAGCGCTCTCTCCTACGAGCAGTACTTC. The genes are TRBV27 and TRBJ2-7; D might be TRBD2 (5 bases). Germline-derived CDR1 and CDR2 are MNHEY and SMNVEV (reference sequence). V shed 4 bases and J shed 0 bases, with 16 bases lying between them. This CDR3 is 16 amino acids long.

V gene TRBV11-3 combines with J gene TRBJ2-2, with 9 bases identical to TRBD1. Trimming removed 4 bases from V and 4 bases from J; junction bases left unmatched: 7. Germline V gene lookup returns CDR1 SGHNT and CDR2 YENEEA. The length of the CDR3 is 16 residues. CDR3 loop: CASSSVRDRVTGELFF. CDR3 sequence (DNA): TGTGCCAGCAGCTCCGTCCGGGACAGGGTCACCGGGGAGCTGTTTTTT.

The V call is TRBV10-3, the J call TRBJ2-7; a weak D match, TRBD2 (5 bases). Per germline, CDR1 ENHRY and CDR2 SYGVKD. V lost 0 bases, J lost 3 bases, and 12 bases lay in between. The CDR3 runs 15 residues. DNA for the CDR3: TGTGCCATCAGTGAGTCGAGGGCTGAAGGCTACGAGCAGTACTTC. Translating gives CAISESRAEGYEQYF.

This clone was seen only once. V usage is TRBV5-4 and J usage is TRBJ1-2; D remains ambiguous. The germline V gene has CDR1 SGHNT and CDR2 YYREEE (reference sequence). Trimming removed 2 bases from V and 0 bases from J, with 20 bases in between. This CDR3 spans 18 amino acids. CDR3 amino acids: CASSLSFGPGETNYGYTF. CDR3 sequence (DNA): TGTGCCAGCAGCTTAAGTTTCGGACCCGGGGAGACTAACTATGGCTACACCTTC.

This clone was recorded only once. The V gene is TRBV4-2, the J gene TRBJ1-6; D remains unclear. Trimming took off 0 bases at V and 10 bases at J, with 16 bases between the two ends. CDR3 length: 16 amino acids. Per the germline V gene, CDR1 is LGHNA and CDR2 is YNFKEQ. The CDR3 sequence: CASSQEGSNRGSPLHF. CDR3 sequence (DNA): TGTGCCAGCAGCCAAGAGGGGTCGAACAGAGGGTCACCCCTCCACTTT.

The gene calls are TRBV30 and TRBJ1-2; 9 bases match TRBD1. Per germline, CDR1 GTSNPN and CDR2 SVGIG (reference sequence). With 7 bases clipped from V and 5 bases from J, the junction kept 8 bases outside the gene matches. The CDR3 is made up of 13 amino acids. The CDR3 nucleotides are TGTGCCTCTGGACAGGGGCTATTATATGGCTACACCTTC. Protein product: CASGQGLLYGYTF.

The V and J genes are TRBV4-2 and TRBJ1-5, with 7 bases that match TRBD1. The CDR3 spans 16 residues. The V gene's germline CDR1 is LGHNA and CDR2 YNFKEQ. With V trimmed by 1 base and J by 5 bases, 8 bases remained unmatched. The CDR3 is CASSQVLGTDYQPQHF. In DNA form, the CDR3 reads TGTGCCAGCAGCCAAGTTCTTGGGACAGATTATCAGCCCCAGCATTTT.

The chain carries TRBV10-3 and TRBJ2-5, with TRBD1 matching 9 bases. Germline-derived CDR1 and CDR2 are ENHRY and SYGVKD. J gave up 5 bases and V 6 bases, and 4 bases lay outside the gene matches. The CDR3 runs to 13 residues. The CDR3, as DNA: TGTGCCATCAGACAGGGGGCCGAGGAGACCCAGTACTTC. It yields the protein CAIRQGAEETQYF.

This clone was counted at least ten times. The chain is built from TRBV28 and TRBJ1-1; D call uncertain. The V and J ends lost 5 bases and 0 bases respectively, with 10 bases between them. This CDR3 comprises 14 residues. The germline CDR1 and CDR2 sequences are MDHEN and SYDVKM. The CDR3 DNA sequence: TGTGCCAGCAGTCCAACACAGATGAACACTGAAGCTTTCTTT. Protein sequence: CASSPTQMNTEAFF.

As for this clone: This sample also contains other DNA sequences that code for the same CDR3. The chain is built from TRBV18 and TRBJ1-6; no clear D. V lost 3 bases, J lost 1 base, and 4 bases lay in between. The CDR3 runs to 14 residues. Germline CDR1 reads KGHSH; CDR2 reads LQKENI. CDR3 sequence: CASSPSSYNSPLHF. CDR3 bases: TGTGCCAGCTCACCGTCTTCCTATAATTCACCCCTCCACTTT.

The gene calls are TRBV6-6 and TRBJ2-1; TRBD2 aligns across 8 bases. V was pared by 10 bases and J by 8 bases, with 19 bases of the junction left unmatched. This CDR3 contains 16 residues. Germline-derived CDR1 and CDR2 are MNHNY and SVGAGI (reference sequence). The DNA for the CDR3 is TGTGCCATCTCTCGAGGTGGGCTAGCGGGTAGCGATGAGCAGTTCTTC. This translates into CAISRGGLAGSDEQFF.

As DNA, the CDR3 is TGCAGCGTTGAAGACCAGGGAACTTATGGCTACACCTTC. Protein: CSVEDQGTYGYTF. J is TRBJ1-2 and V is TRBV29-1, with a weak D call TRBD1 (5 bases). V lost 0 bases, J lost 5 bases, and 10 bases lay in between. Germline V lookup: CDR1 SQVTM, CDR2 ANQGSEA. The CDR3 sequence is 13 residues long.

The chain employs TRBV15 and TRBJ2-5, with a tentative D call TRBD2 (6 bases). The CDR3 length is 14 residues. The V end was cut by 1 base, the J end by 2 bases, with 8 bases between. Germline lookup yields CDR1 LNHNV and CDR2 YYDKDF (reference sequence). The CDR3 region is CATSRAREQETQYF. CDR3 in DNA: TGTGCCACCAGCAGAGCCCGGGAGCAAGAGACCCAGTACTTC.

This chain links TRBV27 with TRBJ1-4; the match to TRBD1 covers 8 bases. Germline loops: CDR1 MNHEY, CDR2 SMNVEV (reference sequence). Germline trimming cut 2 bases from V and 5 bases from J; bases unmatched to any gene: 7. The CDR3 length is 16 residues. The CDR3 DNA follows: TGTGCCAGCAGTTTAATTGGTGACAGGGGAAATGAAAAACTGTTTTTT. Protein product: CASSLIGDRGNEKLFF.

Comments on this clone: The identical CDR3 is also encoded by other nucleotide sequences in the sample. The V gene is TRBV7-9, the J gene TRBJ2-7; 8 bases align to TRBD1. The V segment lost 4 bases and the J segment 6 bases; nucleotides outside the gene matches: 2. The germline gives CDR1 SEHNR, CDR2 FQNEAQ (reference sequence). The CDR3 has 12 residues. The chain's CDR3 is CASSSQGAEQYF. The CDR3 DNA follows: TGTGCCAGCAGCTCTCAGGGGGCCGAGCAGTACTTC.

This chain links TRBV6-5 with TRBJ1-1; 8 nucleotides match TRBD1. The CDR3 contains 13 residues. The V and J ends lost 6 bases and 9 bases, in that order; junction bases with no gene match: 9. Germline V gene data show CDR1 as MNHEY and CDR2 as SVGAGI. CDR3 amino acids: CASRLKQGEKAFF. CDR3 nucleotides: TGTGCCAGCAGGTTAAAACAGGGGGAAAAAGCTTTCTTT.

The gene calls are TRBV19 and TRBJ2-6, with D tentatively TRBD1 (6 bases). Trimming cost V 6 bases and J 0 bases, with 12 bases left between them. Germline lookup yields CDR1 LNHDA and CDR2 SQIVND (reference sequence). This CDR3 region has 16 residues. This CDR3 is CASRSPQGSGANVLTF. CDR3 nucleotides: TGTGCCAGTAGATCCCCACAGGGCTCTGGGGCCAACGTCCTGACTTTC.

The CDR3 bases are TGTGCCAGCAGCAAAGCGCCAAGCAAACAGGGGACTGAAGCTTTCTTT. It translates to CASSKAPSKQGTEAFF. This chain connects TRBV21-1 to TRBJ1-1; TRBD1 is the table's D call, not checked against the DNA. TRBV21-1 is reported as a pseudogene. The CDR3 is 16 residues long.

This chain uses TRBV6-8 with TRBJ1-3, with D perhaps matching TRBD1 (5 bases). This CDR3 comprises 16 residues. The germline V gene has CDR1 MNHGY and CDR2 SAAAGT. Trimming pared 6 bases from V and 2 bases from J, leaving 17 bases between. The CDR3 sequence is CASRVGPENTGNTIYF. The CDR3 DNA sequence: TGTGCCAGCAGAGTGGGGCCCGAGAATACTGGAAACACCATATATTTT.

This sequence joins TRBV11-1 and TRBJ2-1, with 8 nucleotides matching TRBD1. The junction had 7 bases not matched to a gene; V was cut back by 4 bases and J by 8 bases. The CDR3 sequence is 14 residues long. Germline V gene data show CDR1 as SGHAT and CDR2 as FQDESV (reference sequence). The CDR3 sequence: CASSWQGASDEQFF. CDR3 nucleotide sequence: TGTGCCAGCAGCTGGCAGGGGGCAAGTGATGAGCAGTTCTTC.

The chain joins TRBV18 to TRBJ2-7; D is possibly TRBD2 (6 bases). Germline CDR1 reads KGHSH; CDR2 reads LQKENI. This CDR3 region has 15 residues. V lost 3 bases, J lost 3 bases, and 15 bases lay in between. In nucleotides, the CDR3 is TGTGCCAGCTCACCTTCGTGGGGGGTCGGCTACGAGCAGTACTTC. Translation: CASSPSWGVGYEQYF. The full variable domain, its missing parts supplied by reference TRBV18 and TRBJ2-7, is NAGVMQNPRHLVRRRGQEARLRCSPMKGHSHVYWYRQLPEEGLKFMVYLQKENIIDESGMPKERFSAEFPKEGPSILRIQQVVRGDSAAYFCASSPSWGVGYEQYFGPGTRLTVT.

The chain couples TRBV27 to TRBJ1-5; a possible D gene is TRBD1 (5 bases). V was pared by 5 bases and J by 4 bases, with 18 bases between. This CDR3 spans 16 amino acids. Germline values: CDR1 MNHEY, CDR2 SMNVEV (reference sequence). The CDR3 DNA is TGTGCCAGCAGTCCCCTAACAGGAGAGCATAATCAGCCCCAGCATTTT. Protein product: CASSPLTGEHNQPQHF.

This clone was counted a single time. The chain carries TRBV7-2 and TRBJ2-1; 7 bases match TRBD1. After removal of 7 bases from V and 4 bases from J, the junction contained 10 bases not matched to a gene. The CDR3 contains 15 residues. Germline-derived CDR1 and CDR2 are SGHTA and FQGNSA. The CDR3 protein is CASNKPGQSYNEQFF. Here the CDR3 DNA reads TGTGCCAGCAACAAACCGGGACAGAGTTACAATGAGCAGTTCTTC.

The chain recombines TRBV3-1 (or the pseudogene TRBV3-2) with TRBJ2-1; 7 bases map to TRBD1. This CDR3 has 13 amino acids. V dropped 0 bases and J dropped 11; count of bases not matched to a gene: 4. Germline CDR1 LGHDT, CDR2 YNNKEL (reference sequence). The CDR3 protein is CASSQDRGQKQFF. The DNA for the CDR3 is TGTGCCAGCAGCCAAGACAGGGGACAGAAGCAGTTCTTC.